Following are 14 T cell receptor beta chains from one sample sequenced in a study of cytomegalovirus exposure and HLA in healthy donors. A multiplex PCR was run with 60 Vbeta primers and 13 Jbeta primers. Only in-frame clones appear in the TCRdb table, and some are missing; sequencing was by immunoSEQ multiplex PCR. Of about 120,000 clones listed, over 60% are singletons. Sequencing was performed on PBMCs. The receptors stem from a woman younger than 45 in good health and CMV-seronegative.

The chain joins TRBV7-2 to TRBJ2-7; the match to TRBD2 covers 9 bases. The V gene's germline CDR1 is SGHTA and CDR2 FQGNSA. This CDR3 is 18 amino acids long. V trimming: 0 bases; J trimming: 0 bases; junction bases outside the gene matches: 9. The CDR3, as DNA: TGTGCCAGCAGCTTAGCGACTAGCGGTTTGGGGGGCTCCTACGAGCAGTACTTC. It specifies CASSLATSGLGGSYEQYF.

A few counts support this clone. The CDR3 DNA sequence: TGTGCCACCAGCATGAATGCTGACGGGAGCGGCATTCAGTACTTC. Translation: CATSMNADGSGIQYF. The chain joins TRBV15 to TRBJ2-4, with a tentative D call TRBD2 (6 bases). The CDR3 has 15 amino acids. Germline assignment: CDR1 LNHNV and CDR2 YYDKDF (reference sequence). V lost 4 bases, J lost 9 bases, and 19 bases lay in between.

J is TRBJ2-3 and V is TRBV5-1; 9 bases agree with TRBD2. This CDR3 spans 15 amino acids. Trimming took 4 bases from V and 0 from J; bases not matched to a gene: 3. Germline-derived CDR1 and CDR2 are SGHRS and YFSETQ. The CDR3 sequence: CASSGLAGSTDTQYF. CDR3 in DNA: TGCGCCAGCAGCGGGCTAGCGGGGAGCACAGATACGCAGTATTTT.

J is TRBJ1-2 and V is TRBV4-3, with TRBD1 matching over 8 bases. The germline gives CDR1 LGHNA, CDR2 YSLEER. J was trimmed by 4 bases and V by 0 bases; bases with no gene match: 7. The CDR3 consists of 16 residues. The CDR3 is CASSQDRDRSLYGYTF. CDR3 DNA: TGCGCCAGCAGCCAAGATCGGGACAGGTCCCTCTATGGCTACACCTTC.

The chain recombines TRBV19 with TRBJ1-1; 7 bases align to TRBD1. CDR1 is LNHDA and CDR2 is SQIVND in the germline V gene (reference sequence). J was trimmed by 3 bases and V by 7 bases; bases with no gene match: 5. This CDR3 comprises 13 residues. The CDR3 DNA is TGTGCCAGTAAGGACAGGCGCCACACTGAAGCTTTCTTT. Translating it yields CASKDRRHTEAFF.

The chain employs TRBV10-3 and TRBJ2-1, with 11 nucleotides matching TRBD2. The trim removed 2 bases at V and 7 bases at J, leaving 7 bases unmatched. Germline CDR1 is ENHRY and CDR2 is SYGVKD. The CDR3 is 16 residues long. The CDR3 here is CAISEATSGRGNEQFF. The CDR3 region has the DNA TGTGCCATCAGTGAGGCTACTAGCGGGAGAGGGAATGAGCAGTTCTTC.

The chain uses TRBV7-2 and TRBJ2-7; 7 bases fit TRBD1. The CDR3 is 14 residues long. CDR1 is SGHTA and CDR2 is FQGNSA in the germline V gene. J was trimmed by 2 bases and V by 5 bases; bases with no gene match: 6. The CDR3 coding sequence is TGTGCCAGCAGCCAACAGACAGGGACCTACGAGCAGTACTTC. Translation: CASSQQTGTYEQYF. Complete variable domain (other parts from reference TRBV7-2 and TRBJ2-7): GAGVSQSPSNKVTEKGKDVELRCDPISGHTALYWYRQSLGQGLEFLIYFQGNSAPDKSGLPSDRFSAERTGGSVSTLTIQRTQQEDSAVYLCASSQQTGTYEQYFGPGTRLTVT.

The CDR3 coding sequence is TGCGCCAGCAGCGCCCGGGACAGGAGTTCTCCCGGGGAGCTGTTTTTT. It translates to CASSARDRSSPGELFF. J is TRBJ2-2 and V is TRBV5-1; 8 nucleotides agree with TRBD1. The V gene end was trimmed by 4 bases and the J gene end by 6 bases; junction bases not matched to a gene: 11. This CDR3 has 16 residues. The germline V gene has CDR1 SGHRS and CDR2 YFSETQ.

This chain links TRBV19 with TRBJ1-1; D is undetermined. The CDR3 totals 14 residues. Germline CDR1 LNHDA, CDR2 SQIVND (reference sequence). V was trimmed by 10 bases and J by 0 bases, leaving 15 bases between them. The CDR3 reads CATHSGLLNTEAFF. The CDR3, as DNA: TGTGCCACACACTCCGGACTCTTGAACACTGAAGCTTTCTTT.

This clone was picked up a small number of times. The rearrangement joins TRBV7-2 to TRBJ2-7; 7 bases are a match to TRBD2. Germline V gene data show CDR1 as SGHTA and CDR2 as FQGNSA. This CDR3 comprises 15 residues. With 6 bases clipped from V and 0 bases from J, the junction kept 8 bases outside the gene matches. The CDR3 spells CASRPSGTYSYEQYF. The CDR3 nucleotides read TGTGCCAGCAGACCAAGCGGGACCTACTCCTACGAGCAGTACTTC.

V usage is TRBV6-6 and J usage is TRBJ2-6; no clear D gene. Trimming cost V 5 bases and J 1 base, with 9 bases left between them. The length of the CDR3 is 15 residues. Germline V CDR1 and CDR2: MNHNY, SVGAGI (reference sequence). The CDR3 here is CASSGQTSGANVLTF. The CDR3, as DNA: TGTGCCAGCAGTGGGCAAACTTCTGGGGCCAACGTCCTGACTTTC.

V usage is TRBV7-6 and J usage is TRBJ2-2, with D hard to call. The CDR3 totals 14 residues. The V end was cut by 1 base, the J end by 2 bases, with 5 bases between. Germline CDR1 is SGHVS and CDR2 is FNYEAQ. CDR3 coding DNA: TGTGCCAGCAGCTTAGTGGCAAACACCGGGGAGCTGTTTTTT. Its protein product is CASSLVANTGELFF.

The chain uses TRBV2 and TRBJ1-2, with D perhaps TRBD1 (5 bases). Trimming removed 6 bases from V and 8 bases from J, with 19 bases in between. Germline-derived CDR1 and CDR2 are SNHLY and FYNNEI. CDR3 length equals 14 residues. CDR3 in DNA: TGTGCCAGCAGAAAGGGGCAGGGAACGTACGGCTACACCTTC. Translated, it gives CASRKGQGTYGYTF.

CDR3: CATEPGQGNQPQHF. The CDR3 nucleotides are TGTGCCACCGAGCCGGGACAGGGCAATCAGCCCCAGCATTTT. The rearrangement links TRBV15 to TRBJ1-5; 8 nucleotides agree with TRBD1. Trimming removed 8 bases from V and 2 bases from J; junction bases left unmatched: 5. The CDR3 totals 14 residues. Per germline, CDR1 LNHNV and CDR2 YYDKDF (reference sequence). The variable domain in full, with the rest retrieved from reference TRBV15 and TRBJ1-5, is DAMVIQNPRYQVTQFGKPVTLSCSQTLNHNVMYWYQQKSSQAPKLLFHYYDKDFNNEADTPDNFQSRRPNTSFCFLDIRSPGLGDTAMYLCATEPGQGNQPQHFGDGTRLSIL.